The entry that follows covers one T cell receptor beta chain sequence. The data derive from a study of blood T cell repertoires in COVID-19. CDR1 is SQVTM, CDR2 ANQGSEA, per germline. CDR3 length: 12 residues. J gave up 7 bases and V 6 bases, and 4 bases lay outside the gene matches. In the original analysis: From reference gene primer amplification, estimates of nucleated cell counts were derived. Data came from immunoSEQ multiplex PCR; TCRdb stores just in-frame clones and leaves some out. V, J and clone size are those of that table, while D and trimming were read from the DNA. The sample contains roughly 150,000 clones, approximately 91% of which appear only once.

Sequencing was performed on peripheral blood. The chain is built from TRBV29-1 and TRBJ1-1; TRBD1 matches at 11 bases. The receptor's source is a young man with COVID-19, enrolled during active disease. The CDR3 is CSVAGTGGEAFF. CDR3 coding DNA: TGCAGCGTAGCCGGGACAGGGGGTGAAGCTTTCTTT.